The 7 T cell receptor beta chains given below trace back to one sample, sequenced in a study of cytomegalovirus exposure and HLA in healthy donors. Method: immunoSEQ multiplex PCR; TCRdb's copy keeps in-frame clones and lacks some. The table shows about 74,000 clones, with 94% occurring only once. Sequencing was carried out using PBMCs. The source is a woman aged 18-29 years in good health and CMV-seropositive.

This clone was seen at least ten times. The genes are TRBV23-1 and TRBJ2-1; 13 bases line up with TRBD2. TRBV23-1 is reported as an ORF; its role is uncertain. Germline trimming cut 6 bases from V and 7 bases from J; bases unmatched to any gene: 9. The CDR3 is 16 amino acids. This CDR3 reads CASRLKRTSGSNEQFF. In nucleotides, the CDR3 is TGCGCCAGCAGGTTAAAAAGGACTAGCGGGAGTAATGAGCAGTTCTTC.

This chain connects TRBV19 to TRBJ1-4; tentatively, D is TRBD1 (6 bases). There are 16 residues in the CDR3. Trimming shortened V by 4 bases and J by 7 bases, and 19 bases separated the two germline ends. Germline V CDR1 and CDR2: LNHDA, SQIVND (reference sequence). The DNA of the CDR3 is TGTGCCAGTAGTACCCCCGAACATTACAGGGTTGAAAAACTGTTTTTT. It codes for CASSTPEHYRVEKLFF.

This clone came up once. J is TRBJ1-1 and V is TRBV19; 7 nucleotides line up with TRBD1. The CDR3 has 12 amino acids. Trimming removed 8 bases from V and 4 bases from J; junction bases left unmatched: 4. Germline V gene data show CDR1 as LNHDA and CDR2 as SQIVND (reference sequence). For the CDR3, the DNA is TGTGCCAGTCGCGACAGGGCCACTGAAGCTTTCTTT. It codes for CASRDRATEAFF.

The rearrangement uses TRBV19 and TRBJ2-3, with 10 bases matching TRBD2. V gave up 7 bases and J gave up 0 bases; unmatched junction bases: 4. Germline V gene lookup returns CDR1 LNHDA and CDR2 SQIVND (reference sequence). This CDR3 spans 15 amino acids. The CDR3 region has the DNA TGTGCCAGTACTTCGACTAGCGGGAGCACAGATACGCAGTATTTT. Translating it yields CASTSTSGSTDTQYF.

This chain links TRBV11-2 with TRBJ2-1; 8 nucleotides agree with TRBD2. Looked up from germline, CDR1 is SGHAT and CDR2 is FQNNGV. This CDR3 region has 19 residues. Trimming took 5 bases from V and 1 from J; bases not matched to a gene: 16. In DNA, the CDR3 is TGTGCCAGCAGCCTCTCCCCTAGCGGGTCCATTCAATCCTACAATGAGCAGTTCTTC. This sequence encodes CASSLSPSGSIQSYNEQFF.

The chain couples TRBV11-2 to TRBJ1-2, with 7 bases identical to TRBD1. CDR3 length: 17 amino acids. Looked up from germline, CDR1 is SGHAT and CDR2 is FQNNGV. Trimming at V came to 0 bases and at J to 3 bases, leaving 10 bases not matched to a gene. This chain's CDR3 is CASSLETGFSFDYGYTF. CDR3 DNA sequence: TGTGCCAGCAGCTTAGAGACAGGGTTCTCATTTGACTATGGCTACACCTTC.

The V call is TRBV4-3, the J call TRBJ1-4, with a tentative D call TRBD1 (5 bases). The germline gives CDR1 LGHNA, CDR2 YSLEER. This CDR3 is built from 15 residues. Trimming removed 0 bases from V and 8 bases from J, with 13 bases in between. The CDR3 here is CASSQDGGGGEKLFF. The CDR3 DNA follows: TGCGCCAGCAGCCAAGACGGGGGAGGAGGAGAAAAACTGTTTTTT.